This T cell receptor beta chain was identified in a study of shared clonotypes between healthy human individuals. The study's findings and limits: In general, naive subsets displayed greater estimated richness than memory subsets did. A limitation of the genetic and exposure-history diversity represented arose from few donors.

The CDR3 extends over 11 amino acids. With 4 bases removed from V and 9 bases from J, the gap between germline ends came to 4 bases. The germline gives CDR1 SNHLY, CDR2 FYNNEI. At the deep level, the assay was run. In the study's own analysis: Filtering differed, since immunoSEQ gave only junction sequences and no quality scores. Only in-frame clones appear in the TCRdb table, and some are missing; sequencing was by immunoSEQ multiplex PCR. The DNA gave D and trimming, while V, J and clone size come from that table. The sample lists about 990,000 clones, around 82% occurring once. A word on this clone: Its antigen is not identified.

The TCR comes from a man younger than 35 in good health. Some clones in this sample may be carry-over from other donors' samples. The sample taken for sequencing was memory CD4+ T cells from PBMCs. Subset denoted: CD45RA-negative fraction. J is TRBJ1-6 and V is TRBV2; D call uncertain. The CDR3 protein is CASSGPSPLHF. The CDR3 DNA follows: TGTGCCAGCAGTGGTCCTTCACCCCTCCACTTT.